One sample yielded the 5 T cell receptor beta chains listed below, sequenced in a study of patients and donors after allogeneic stem cell transplantation. TCRdb independently ran MiXCR on the RT-PCR reads; one entry per CDR3 protein. The sample yields 920,000 or so distinct CDR3 sequences, roughly 18% seen once. The sequenced sample was blood, either unsorted or a sorted T cell fraction (not recorded which). Every receptor here comes from a human donor who was either an allogeneic HSCT recipient or a stem cell or donor lymphocyte infusion donor (not recorded which). It is not recorded whose cells these are; they may come from a transplant donor.

The genes are TRBV20-1 and TRBJ2-5, with a possible D match to TRBD2 (5 bases). The CDR3 extends over 11 amino acids. Germline CDR1 is DFQATT and CDR2 is SNEGSKA (reference sequence). Trimming pared 2 bases from V and 9 bases from J, leaving 10 bases between. This CDR3 is CSARILEAQYF. DNA of the CDR3: TGCAGTGCTAGAATTCTGGAGGCCCAGTACTTC.

The CDR3 sequence is CASSNITGAYNSPLHF. Here the CDR3 DNA reads TGTGCCAGCAGCAATATTACCGGGGCTTATAATTCACCCCTCCACTTT. The V call is TRBV28, the J call TRBJ1-6, with D possibly TRBD1 on 5 matching bases. V was trimmed by 6 bases and J by 4 bases, leaving 16 bases between them. The CDR3 runs to 16 residues. Germline V gives CDR1 MDHEN, CDR2 SYDVKM.

The CDR3 nucleotides read TGTGCCAGCAGGAGGAGGAACAACACTGAAGCTTTCTTT. Encoded protein: CASRRRNNTEAFF. The rearrangement links TRBV21-1 to TRBJ1-1. TRBV21-1 is flagged as a pseudogene. CDR3 length: 13 residues.

A few counts support this clonotype. V is TRBV6-1 and J is TRBJ2-7; the match to TRBD2 covers 7 bases. The J segment lost 2 bases and the V segment lost 6 bases, leaving 10 bases of the junction unmatched. The CDR3 is 15 residues long. The V gene's germline CDR1 is MNHNS and CDR2 SASEGT. The CDR3 coding sequence is TGTGCCAGCAGAACGGTGGGGGAGGGGACCTACGAGCAGTACTTC. It specifies CASRTVGEGTYEQYF.

V usage is TRBV10-3 and J usage is TRBJ1-4; tentatively, D is TRBD1 (5 bases). The germline gives CDR1 ENHRY, CDR2 SYGVKD. Trimming removed 3 bases at V and 4 bases at J, with 15 bases between. The CDR3 contains 16 residues. For the CDR3, the DNA is TGTGCCATCAGTGACCCAAAGGGGTTCTATAATGAAAAACTGTTTTTT. Translation: CAISDPKGFYNEKLFF.